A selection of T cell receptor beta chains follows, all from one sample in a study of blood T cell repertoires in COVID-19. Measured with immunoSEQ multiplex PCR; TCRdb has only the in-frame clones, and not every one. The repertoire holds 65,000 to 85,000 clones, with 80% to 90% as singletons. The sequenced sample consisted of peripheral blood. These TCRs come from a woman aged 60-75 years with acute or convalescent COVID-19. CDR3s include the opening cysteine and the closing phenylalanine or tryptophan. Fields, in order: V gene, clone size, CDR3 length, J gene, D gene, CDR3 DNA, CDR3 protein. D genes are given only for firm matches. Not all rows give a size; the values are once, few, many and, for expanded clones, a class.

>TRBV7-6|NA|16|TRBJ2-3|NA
TGTGCCAGCAGCTTAGAGGGGGGGGCCTCGGCAGATACGCAGTATTTT
CASSLEGGASADTQYF
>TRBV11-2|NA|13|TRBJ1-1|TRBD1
TGTGCCAGCAGCTTTACGGACAGGACTGAAGCTTTCTTT
CASSFTDRTEAFF
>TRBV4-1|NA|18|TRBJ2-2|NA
TGCGCCAGCAGCCTTTCGGTTGTGGGGGGGCCGGGCACCGGGGAGCTGTTTTTT
CASSLSVVGGPGTGELFF
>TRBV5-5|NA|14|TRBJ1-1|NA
TGTGCCAGCAGCCCCGGGACAATGAACACTGAAGCTTTCTTT
CASSPGTMNTEAFF
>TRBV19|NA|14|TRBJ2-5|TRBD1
TGTGCCAGTAGTATGGGACAGGGGACTGAGACCCAGTACTTC
CASSMGQGTETQYF
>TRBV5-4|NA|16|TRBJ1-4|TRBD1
TGTGCCAGCAGCTTGGGACAGGGGGCTTCTAATGAAAAACTGTTTTTT
CASSLGQGASNEKLFF
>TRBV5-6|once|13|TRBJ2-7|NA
TGTGCCAGCAGCAAGAGCGGGCCGTACGAGCAGTACTTC
CASSKSGPYEQYF
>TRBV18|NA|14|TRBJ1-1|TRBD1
TGTGCCAGCTCAGAGGGACAGGGATTCACTGAAGCTTTCTTT
CASSEGQGFTEAFF
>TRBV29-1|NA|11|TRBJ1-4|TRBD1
TGCAGCGCAGGACAGGGGCTAAAACTGTTTTTT
CSAGQGLKLFF
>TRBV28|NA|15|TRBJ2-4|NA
TGTGCCAGCAGTTTGCGTCGGAGCAGACAAAACATTCAGTACTTC
CASSLRRSRQNIQYF
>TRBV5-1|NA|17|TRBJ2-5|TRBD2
TGCGCCAGCAGCTTGGGGGGACTAGGTATTTCGCAAGAGACCCAGTACTTC
CASSLGGLGISQETQYF
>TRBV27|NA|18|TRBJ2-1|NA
TGTGCCAGCAGTTTAATACGCCAGGGGCAATGGTCCTACAATGAGCAGTTCTTC
CASSLIRQGQWSYNEQFF
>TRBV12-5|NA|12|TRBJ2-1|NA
TGTGCTAGTGGTGGACTCAGCGGTGAGCAGTTCTTC
CASGGLSGEQFF
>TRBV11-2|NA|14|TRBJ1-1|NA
TGTGCCAGCAGTTTGCCGGGAACGACACCGGGAGCTTTCTTT
CASSLPGTTPGAFF
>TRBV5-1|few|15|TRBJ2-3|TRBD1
TGCGCCAGCAGCTGGGGACAGGGGGCCGGAGATACGCAGTATTTT
CASSWGQGAGDTQYF
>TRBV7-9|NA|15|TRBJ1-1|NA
TGTGCCAGCAGCTTAGGGCTAGGGGTGATCACTGAAGCTTTCTTT
CASSLGLGVITEAFF
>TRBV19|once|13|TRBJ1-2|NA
TGTGCCAGCGCAGACAGATTCTTCTATGGCTACACCTTC
CASADRFFYGYTF
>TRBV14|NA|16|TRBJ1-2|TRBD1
TGTGCCAGCAGTAGACAGGGGTTAGACTCAGGATATGGCTACACCTTC
CASSRQGLDSGYGYTF
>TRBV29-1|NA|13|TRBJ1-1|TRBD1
TGCAGCGTTAGACAGGGGGTAAACACTGAAGCTTTCTTT
CSVRQGVNTEAFF
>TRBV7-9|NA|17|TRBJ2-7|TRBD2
TGTGCCAGCAGCTTTCGCGGGGGGGCAATTCTTTCCTACGAGCAGTACTTC
CASSFRGGAILSYEQYF
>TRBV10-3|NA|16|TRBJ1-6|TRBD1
TGTGCCACCCGACAGGGGGCCAGCTCCTATAATTCACCCCTCCACTTT
CATRQGASSYNSPLHF
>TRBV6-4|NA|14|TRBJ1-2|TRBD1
TGTGCCAGCAGTCAGGACAGGGGGCTAGGTGGCTACACCTTC
CASSQDRGLGGYTF
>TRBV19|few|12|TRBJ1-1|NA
TGTGCCAGTAGACCCCCGGAGGGGCGGGCTTTCTTT
CASRPPEGRAFF
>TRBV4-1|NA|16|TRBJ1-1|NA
TGCGCCAGCAGCCAAGATCTGGGGCACATGAACACTGAAGCTTTCTTT
CASSQDLGHMNTEAFF
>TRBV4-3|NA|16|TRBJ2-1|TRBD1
TGCGCCAGCAGCACACAGGGGGATTTATCCTACAATGAGCAGTTCTTC
CASSTQGDLSYNEQFF
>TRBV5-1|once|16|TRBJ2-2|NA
TGCGCCAGCAGCTTGGACAGGGCATGGAACACCGGGGAGCTGTTTTTT
CASSLDRAWNTGELFF
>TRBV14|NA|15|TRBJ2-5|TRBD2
TGTGCCAGCAGCCATCATAGCGGGGCGGGTGAGACCCAGTACTTC
CASSHHSGAGETQYF
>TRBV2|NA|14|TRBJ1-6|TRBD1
TGTGCCAGCAGCGCGGGACAGTATAATTCACCCCTCCACTTT
CASSAGQYNSPLHF
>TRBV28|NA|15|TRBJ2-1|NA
TGTGCCAGCAGTGGACTAATCCGCCTATACAATGAGCAGTTCTTC
CASSGLIRLYNEQFF